The 2 T cell receptor beta chains presented below share a single source sample, sequenced in a study of OX40 agonist ivuxolimab in advanced cancers. Clones were read by immunoSEQ multiplex PCR, and TCRdb kept only the in-frame ones, dropping some. The top ten clones hold about 25% of a sample with about 25,000 clones, approximately 82% of them seen once. The sample in question was CD4+ or CD8+ T cells sorted from blood, obtained in a trial of the OX40 agonist ivuxolimab. Every receptor here comes from an adult with an advanced solid tumor such as melanoma, head and neck, liver or kidney cancer.

The V call is TRBV5-1, the J call TRBJ2-7; tentatively, D is TRBD1 (6 bases). The CDR3 consists of 15 residues. Germline values: CDR1 SGHRS, CDR2 YFSETQ. The V gene lost 1 base and the J gene lost 2 bases, with 13 bases spanning the gap. The CDR3 DNA sequence: TGCGCCAGCAGCTTGTCGGCAGGGGACCCCTACGAGCAGTACTTC. Its translation: CASSLSAGDPYEQYF.

The rearrangement joins TRBV6-5 to TRBJ2-2; D call uncertain. The CDR3 extends over 13 amino acids. Germline V lookup: CDR1 MNHEY, CDR2 SVGAGI. Trimming stripped 4 bases from V and 1 base from J, with 4 bases between. CDR3 in amino acids: CASSSWNTGELFF. The CDR3 coding sequence is TGTGCCAGCAGTTCATGGAACACCGGGGAGCTGTTTTTT.